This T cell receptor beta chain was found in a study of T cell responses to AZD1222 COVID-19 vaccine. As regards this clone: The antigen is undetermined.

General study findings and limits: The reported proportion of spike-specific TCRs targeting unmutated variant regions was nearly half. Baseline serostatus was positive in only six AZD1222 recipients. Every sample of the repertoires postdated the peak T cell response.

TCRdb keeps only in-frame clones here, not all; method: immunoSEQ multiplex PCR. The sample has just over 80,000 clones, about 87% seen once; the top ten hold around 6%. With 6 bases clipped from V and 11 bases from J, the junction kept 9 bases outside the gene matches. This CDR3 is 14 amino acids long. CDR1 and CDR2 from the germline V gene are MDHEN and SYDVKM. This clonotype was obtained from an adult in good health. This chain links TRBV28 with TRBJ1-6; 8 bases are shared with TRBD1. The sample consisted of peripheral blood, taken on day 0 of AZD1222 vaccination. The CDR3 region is CASSQTGARPPLHF. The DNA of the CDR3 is TGTGCCAGCAGCCAGACAGGGGCCCGGCCACCCCTCCACTTT.